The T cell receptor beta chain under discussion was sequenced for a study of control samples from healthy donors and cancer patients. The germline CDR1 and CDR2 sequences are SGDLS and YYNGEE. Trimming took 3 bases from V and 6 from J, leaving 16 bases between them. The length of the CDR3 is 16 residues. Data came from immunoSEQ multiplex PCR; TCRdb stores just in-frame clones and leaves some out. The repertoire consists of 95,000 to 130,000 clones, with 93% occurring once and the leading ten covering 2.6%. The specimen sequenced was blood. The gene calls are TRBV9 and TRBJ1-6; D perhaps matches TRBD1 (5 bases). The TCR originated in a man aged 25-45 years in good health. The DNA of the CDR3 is TGTGCCAGCAGCGCAGAACTCCGGGGCGGTAATTCACCCCTCCACTTT. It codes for CASSAELRGGNSPLHF. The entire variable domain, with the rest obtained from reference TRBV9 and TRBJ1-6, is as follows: DSGVTQTPKHLITATGQRVTLRCSPRSGDLSVYWYQQSLDQGLQFLIQYYNGEERAKGNILERFSAQQFPDLHSELNLSSLELGDSALYFCASSAELRGGNSPLHFGNGTRLTVT.